These T cell receptor beta chains were read from a single sample in a study of long-term antiretroviral therapy in people with HIV. Profiling relied on immunoSEQ multiplex PCR, and the TCRdb table lists in-frame clones only, not all of them. Seen here are approximately 41,000 clones, around 80% observed once, and the top ten hold about 5.2%. Sequencing used unsorted PBMCs, obtained 1.5 years after starting antiretroviral therapy. These receptors came from a man between 18 and 35 years old with HIV. Each CDR3 is given with its conserved first and last residue. Each record gives: J gene, V gene, clone size, CDR3 length, D gene, CDR3 protein, CDR3 DNA. A D gene is named only where the DNA matches it firmly. The listing skips clone size in some rows; elsewhere it reads once, few, many or a size class.

j_gene: TRBJ1-1; v_gene: TRBV19; abundance: few; len: 14; d_gene: TRBD1; CDR3aa: CASSPYLRGREAFF; CDR3nt: TGTGCCAGTAGTCCTTACCTTAGGGGGCGCGAAGCTTTCTTT
j_gene: TRBJ1-1; v_gene: TRBV5-4; abundance: .; len: 13; d_gene: .; CDR3aa: CASSFALATEAFF; CDR3nt: TGTGCCAGCAGCTTTGCGTTGGCCACTGAAGCTTTCTTT
j_gene: TRBJ2-3; v_gene: TRBV14; abundance: .; len: 14; d_gene: .; CDR3aa: CASSQAGGTDTQYF; CDR3nt: TGTGCCAGCAGCCAAGCGGGAGGCACAGATACGCAGTATTTT
j_gene: TRBJ2-3; v_gene: TRBV6-5; abundance: .; len: 14; d_gene: .; CDR3aa: CASSYSTSRDTQYF; CDR3nt: TGTGCCAGCAGTTATTCGACTAGTCGAGATACGCAGTATTTT
j_gene: TRBJ2-1; v_gene: TRBV15; abundance: .; len: 13; d_gene: TRBD1; CDR3aa: CATSIQGYNEQFF; CDR3nt: TGTGCCACCAGCATACAGGGGTACAATGAGCAGTTCTTC
j_gene: TRBJ1-1; v_gene: TRBV18; abundance: .; len: 12; d_gene: .; CDR3aa: CASSIRTAPAFF; CDR3nt: TGTGCCAGCTCAATAAGGACCGCCCCAGCTTTCTTT
j_gene: TRBJ2-1; v_gene: TRBV7-8; abundance: .; len: 17; d_gene: .; CDR3aa: CASSLGSLAHSYNEQFF; CDR3nt: TGTGCCAGCAGCTTGGGCTCGTTAGCGCACTCCTACAATGAGCAGTTCTTC
j_gene: TRBJ2-3; v_gene: TRBV5-1; abundance: .; len: 15; d_gene: TRBD2; CDR3aa: CASSMVAGGTDTQYF; CDR3nt: TGCGCCAGCAGTATGGTTGCGGGAGGTACAGATACGCAGTATTTT
j_gene: TRBJ2-1; v_gene: TRBV6-4; abundance: .; len: 14; d_gene: .; CDR3aa: CASSEVGGAYEQFF; CDR3nt: TGTGCCAGCAGTGAGGTAGGGGGGGCGTATGAGCAGTTCTTC
j_gene: TRBJ2-2; v_gene: TRBV5-6; abundance: .; len: 19; d_gene: TRBD2; CDR3aa: CASSGELAGDHANTGELFF; CDR3nt: TGTGCCAGCAGCGGTGAGTTAGCGGGAGACCACGCGAACACCGGGGAGCTGTTTTTT
j_gene: TRBJ2-3; v_gene: TRBV19; abundance: once; len: 17; d_gene: TRBD2; CDR3aa: CASSIGLIAGVTDTQYF; CDR3nt: TGTGCCAGTAGTATCGGGCTGATAGCGGGAGTCACAGATACGCAGTATTTT
j_gene: TRBJ2-2; v_gene: TRBV11-1; abundance: few; len: 14; d_gene: .; CDR3aa: CASSLGRRTGELFF; CDR3nt: TGTGCCAGCAGCTTAGGAAGGCGCACCGGGGAGCTGTTTTTT
j_gene: TRBJ2-1; v_gene: TRBV10-3; abundance: .; len: 14; d_gene: TRBD2; CDR3aa: CAIRGLAGDNEQFF; CDR3nt: TGTGCCATCAGGGGACTAGCGGGAGACAATGAGCAGTTCTTC
j_gene: TRBJ1-1; v_gene: TRBV29-1; abundance: .; len: 14; d_gene: .; CDR3aa: CSVEDRDGGRRAFF; CDR3nt: TGCAGCGTTGAAGATCGGGACGGCGGTCGGCGAGCTTTCTTT
j_gene: TRBJ2-3; v_gene: TRBV6-5; abundance: .; len: 12; d_gene: .; CDR3aa: CASSQTRDTQYF; CDR3nt: TGTGCCAGCAGTCAGACTAGGGATACGCAGTATTTT
j_gene: TRBJ2-7; v_gene: TRBV6-1; abundance: .; len: 14; d_gene: .; CDR3aa: CASSEGRGGYEQYF; CDR3nt: TGTGCCAGCAGTGAAGGCAGGGGGGGATACGAGCAGTACTTC
j_gene: TRBJ2-5; v_gene: TRBV28; abundance: once; len: 17; d_gene: .; CDR3aa: CASSSPLPGAQRETQYF; CDR3nt: TGTGCCAGCAGTTCCCCCCTCCCCGGGGCCCAGCGAGAGACCCAGTACTTC
j_gene: TRBJ1-2; v_gene: TRBV19; abundance: .; len: 17; d_gene: .; CDR3aa: CASSTSKTSGLNYGYTF; CDR3nt: TGTGCCAGTAGTACTTCTAAAACGAGTGGATTGAACTATGGCTACACCTTC
j_gene: TRBJ1-2; v_gene: TRBV28; abundance: .; len: 15; d_gene: .; CDR3aa: CASSPPRGAHYGYTF; CDR3nt: TGTGCCAGCAGTCCGCCTAGGGGGGCTCACTATGGCTACACCTTC
j_gene: TRBJ2-7; v_gene: TRBV15; abundance: .; len: 14; d_gene: .; CDR3aa: CATSGIGRMGEQYF; CDR3nt: TGTGCCACCAGCGGGATCGGGAGAATGGGAGAGCAGTACTTC
j_gene: TRBJ2-6; v_gene: TRBV29-1; abundance: .; len: 15; d_gene: .; CDR3aa: CSVGWEFSGANVLTF; CDR3nt: TGCAGCGTTGGGTGGGAATTTTCTGGGGCCAACGTCCTGACTTTC
j_gene: TRBJ1-5; v_gene: TRBV10-3; abundance: .; len: 13; d_gene: .; CDR3aa: CATGRDSNQPQHF; CDR3nt: TGTGCCACCGGCCGGGACAGCAATCAGCCCCAGCATTTT
j_gene: TRBJ2-3; v_gene: TRBV5-4; abundance: .; len: 13; d_gene: .; CDR3aa: CASTTRDADTQYF; CDR3nt: TGTGCCAGCACCACCAGGGATGCAGATACGCAGTATTTT
j_gene: TRBJ2-7; v_gene: TRBV4-3; abundance: .; len: 15; d_gene: .; CDR3aa: CASSRASGSSYEQYF; CDR3nt: TGCGCCAGCAGCCGGGCCTCAGGGAGCTCCTACGAGCAGTACTTC
j_gene: TRBJ2-3; v_gene: TRBV4-1; abundance: .; len: 14; d_gene: .; CDR3aa: CASSQDMAPDTQYF; CDR3nt: TGCGCCAGCAGCCAAGATATGGCTCCAGATACGCAGTATTTT
j_gene: TRBJ2-3; v_gene: TRBV30; abundance: .; len: 15; d_gene: .; CDR3aa: CAWSEDSSSTDTQYF; CDR3nt: TGTGCCTGGAGCGAGGACAGTTCTAGCACAGATACGCAGTATTTT
j_gene: TRBJ2-1; v_gene: TRBV27; abundance: .; len: 15; d_gene: TRBD1; CDR3aa: CASSWGQGTFNEQFF; CDR3nt: TGTGCCAGCAGTTGGGGACAGGGAACGTTCAATGAGCAGTTCTTC
j_gene: TRBJ2-2; v_gene: TRBV7-3; abundance: once; len: 15; d_gene: .; CDR3aa: CASSPTAQGSGELFF; CDR3nt: TGTGCCAGCAGCCCAACCGCACAGGGCTCCGGGGAGCTGTTTTTT
j_gene: TRBJ1-4; v_gene: TRBV27; abundance: .; len: 16; d_gene: .; CDR3aa: CASSPSVMVANEKLFF; CDR3nt: TGTGCCAGCAGCCCTTCCGTAATGGTGGCTAATGAAAAACTGTTTTTT
j_gene: TRBJ1-3; v_gene: TRBV27; abundance: .; len: 17; d_gene: .; CDR3aa: CASSLFRPDRSGNTIYF; CDR3nt: TGTGCCAGCAGTTTATTCCGGCCCGACAGGTCCGGAAACACCATATATTTT
j_gene: TRBJ2-7; v_gene: TRBV9; abundance: .; len: 15; d_gene: TRBD2; CDR3aa: CASSLAGGPRNEQYF; CDR3nt: TGTGCCAGCAGCCTAGCGGGAGGGCCTAGGAACGAGCAGTACTTC
j_gene: TRBJ2-3; v_gene: TRBV30; abundance: .; len: 14; d_gene: TRBD2; CDR3aa: CAWSGLAGVDTQYF; CDR3nt: TGTGCCTGGAGTGGATTAGCGGGAGTGGATACGCAGTATTTT
j_gene: TRBJ2-7; v_gene: TRBV27; abundance: .; len: 16; d_gene: TRBD2; CDR3aa: CASSSLLSGNPYEQYF; CDR3nt: TGTGCCAGCAGTTCCCTCCTTAGCGGGAATCCCTACGAGCAGTACTTC
j_gene: TRBJ1-2; v_gene: TRBV13; abundance: .; len: 12; d_gene: .; CDR3aa: CASSFGSHGYTF; CDR3nt: TGTGCCAGCAGCTTTGGGTCCCATGGCTACACCTTC
j_gene: TRBJ2-7; v_gene: TRBV7-9; abundance: .; len: 11; d_gene: .; CDR3aa: CASSFGPEQYF; CDR3nt: TGTGCCAGCAGCTTCGGCCCCGAGCAGTACTTC
j_gene: TRBJ1-4; v_gene: TRBV14; abundance: once; len: 12; d_gene: .; CDR3aa: CASSQETEKLFF; CDR3nt: TGTGCCAGCAGCCAGGAGACTGAAAAACTGTTTTTT
j_gene: TRBJ2-7; v_gene: TRBV19; abundance: once; len: 16; d_gene: TRBD1; CDR3aa: CASSIGTGTGGHEQYF; CDR3nt: TGTGCCAGTAGTATAGGAACCGGGACAGGGGGCCACGAGCAGTACTTC
j_gene: TRBJ1-1; v_gene: TRBV4-1; abundance: .; len: 13; d_gene: .; CDR3aa: CASSQIQGAEAFF; CDR3nt: TGCGCCAGCAGCCAAATTCAGGGTGCTGAAGCTTTCTTT
j_gene: TRBJ1-5; v_gene: TRBV19; abundance: .; len: 13; d_gene: .; CDR3aa: CATAVGGNQPQHF; CDR3nt: TGTGCCACCGCTGTGGGGGGCAATCAGCCCCAGCATTTT
j_gene: TRBJ2-2; v_gene: TRBV5-5; abundance: .; len: 15; d_gene: .; CDR3aa: CASSLDLGGTGELFF; CDR3nt: TGTGCCAGCAGCTTGGATCTGGGGGGTACCGGGGAGCTGTTTTTT
j_gene: TRBJ1-2; v_gene: TRBV21-1; abundance: .; len: 12; d_gene: .; CDR3aa: CASGRLPYGYTF; CDR3nt: TGTGCCAGCGGGCGGTTGCCTTATGGCTACACCTTC
j_gene: TRBJ2-3; v_gene: TRBV4-3; abundance: .; len: 13; d_gene: .; CDR3aa: CASSQGATDTQYF; CDR3nt: TGCGCCAGCAGCCAGGGGGCCACAGATACGCAGTATTTT
j_gene: TRBJ2-7; v_gene: TRBV19; abundance: .; len: 15; d_gene: TRBD1; CDR3aa: CASSIFSGQTYEQYF; CDR3nt: TGTGCCAGTAGTATCTTTTCGGGACAGACCTACGAGCAGTACTTC
j_gene: TRBJ2-7; v_gene: TRBV30; abundance: .; len: 13; d_gene: .; CDR3aa: CAWTRNSPYEQYF; CDR3nt: TGTGCCTGGACGAGAAACAGTCCTTACGAGCAGTACTTC
j_gene: TRBJ2-3; v_gene: TRBV28; abundance: .; len: 13; d_gene: .; CDR3aa: CASSFFSTDTQYF; CDR3nt: TGTGCCAGCAGTTTTTTTAGCACAGATACGCAGTATTTT
j_gene: TRBJ2-7; v_gene: TRBV6-5; abundance: .; len: 14; d_gene: TRBD1; CDR3aa: CASSWGTGVAEQYF; CDR3nt: TGTGCCAGCAGTTGGGGCACAGGGGTAGCCGAGCAGTACTTC